These 2 T cell receptor beta chains were sequenced from one sample in a study of blood T cell repertoires in COVID-19. Only in-frame clones appear in the TCRdb table, and some are missing; sequencing was by immunoSEQ multiplex PCR. Counted here are some 370,000 clones, under 85% occurring once; the ten biggest clones make up around 5%. Sample: PBMCs or T cells enriched from blood (not recorded which). These receptor sequences come from a woman between 45 and 65 years old who had recovered from COVID-19.

The chain joins TRBV9 to TRBJ2-7, with TRBD1 identical over 9 bases. J gave up 2 bases and V 0 bases, and 6 bases lay outside the gene matches. The germline gives CDR1 SGDLS, CDR2 YYNGEE. The CDR3 has 16 residues. CDR3 nucleotides: TGTGCCAGCAGCGTAGCAGGGGACAGGGCCACCTACGAGCAGTACTTC. This codes for CASSVAGDRATYEQYF.

The V call is TRBV7-2, the J call TRBJ1-3; 8 bases align to TRBD1. The CDR3 runs to 14 residues. Trimming cost V 6 bases and J 4 bases; bases outside gene matches: 5. The germline V gene has CDR1 SGHTA and CDR2 FQGNSA. The CDR3 coding sequence is TGTGCCAGCAGTTGGACAGGGAGAGGAAACACCATATATTTT. Translation: CASSWTGRGNTIYF.